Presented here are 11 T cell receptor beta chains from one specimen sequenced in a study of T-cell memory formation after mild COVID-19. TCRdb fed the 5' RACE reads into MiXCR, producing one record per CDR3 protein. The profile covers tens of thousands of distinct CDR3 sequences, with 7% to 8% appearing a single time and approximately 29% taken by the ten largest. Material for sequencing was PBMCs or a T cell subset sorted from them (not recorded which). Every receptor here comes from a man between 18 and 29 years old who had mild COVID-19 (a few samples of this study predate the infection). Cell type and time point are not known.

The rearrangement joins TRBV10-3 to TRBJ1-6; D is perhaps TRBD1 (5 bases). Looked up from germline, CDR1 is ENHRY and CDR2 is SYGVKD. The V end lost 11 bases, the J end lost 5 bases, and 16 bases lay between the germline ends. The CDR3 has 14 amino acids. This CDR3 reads CAVSGGPDNSPLHF. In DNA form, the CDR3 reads TGTGCCGTTAGTGGGGGTCCGGATAATTCACCCCTCCACTTT.

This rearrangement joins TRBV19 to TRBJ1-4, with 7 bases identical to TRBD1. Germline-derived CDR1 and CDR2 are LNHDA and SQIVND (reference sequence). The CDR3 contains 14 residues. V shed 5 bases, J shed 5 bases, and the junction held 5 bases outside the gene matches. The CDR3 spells CASSPGQINEKLFF. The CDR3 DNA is TGTGCCAGTAGTCCGGGACAGATAAATGAAAAACTGTTTTTT.

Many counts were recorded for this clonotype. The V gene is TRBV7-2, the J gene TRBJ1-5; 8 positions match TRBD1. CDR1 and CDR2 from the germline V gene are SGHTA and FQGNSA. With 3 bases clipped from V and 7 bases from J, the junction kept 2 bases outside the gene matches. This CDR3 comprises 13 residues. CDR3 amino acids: CASSLTGEQPQHF. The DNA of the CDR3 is TGTGCCAGCAGCTTGACAGGGGAACAGCCCCAGCATTTT.

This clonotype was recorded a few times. The DNA of the CDR3 is TGTGCCAGCAGAGAAATGAACACTGAAGCTTTCTTT. It yields the protein CASREMNTEAFF. V usage is TRBV28 and J usage is TRBJ1-1; no definite D call. CDR3 size: 12 residues. The germline CDR1 and CDR2 sequences are MDHEN and SYDVKM. V was shortened by 6 bases and J by 0 bases, with 5 bases between the two germline ends.

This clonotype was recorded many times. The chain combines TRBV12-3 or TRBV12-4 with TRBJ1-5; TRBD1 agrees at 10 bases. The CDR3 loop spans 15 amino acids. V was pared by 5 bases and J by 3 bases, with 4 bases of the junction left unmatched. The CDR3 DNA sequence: TGTGCCAGCAGTCCCGGGACAGGGGACAATCAGCCCCAGCATTTT. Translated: CASSPGTGDNQPQHF.

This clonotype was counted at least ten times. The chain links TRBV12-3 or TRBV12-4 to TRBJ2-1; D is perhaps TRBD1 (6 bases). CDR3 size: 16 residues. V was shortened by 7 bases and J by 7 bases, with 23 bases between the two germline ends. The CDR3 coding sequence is TGTGCCAGCACCCCCTCAGGGGCGCGTGCCAAGAATGAGCAGTTCTTC. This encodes CASTPSGARAKNEQFF.

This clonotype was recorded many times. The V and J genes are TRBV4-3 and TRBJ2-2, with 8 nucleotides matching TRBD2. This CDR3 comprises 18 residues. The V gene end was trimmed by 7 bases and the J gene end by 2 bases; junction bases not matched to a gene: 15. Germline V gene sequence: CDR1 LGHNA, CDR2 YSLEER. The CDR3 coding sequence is TGCGCCAGCACAGCGAGGGTCGGCGGGGGGACAAACACCGGGGAGCTGTTTTTT. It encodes CASTARVGGGTNTGELFF.

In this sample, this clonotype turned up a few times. CDR3 protein: CASRRDRRDQPQHF. CDR3 DNA sequence: TGTGCCAGCAGGCGGGACAGGAGAGATCAGCCCCAGCATTTT. The V call is TRBV6-2 or TRBV6-3, the J call TRBJ1-5; 8 bases fit TRBD1. CDR1 and CDR2 (germline): MNHEY, SVGEGT. This CDR3 region has 14 residues. The V segment lost 6 bases and the J segment 5 bases; nucleotides outside the gene matches: 6.

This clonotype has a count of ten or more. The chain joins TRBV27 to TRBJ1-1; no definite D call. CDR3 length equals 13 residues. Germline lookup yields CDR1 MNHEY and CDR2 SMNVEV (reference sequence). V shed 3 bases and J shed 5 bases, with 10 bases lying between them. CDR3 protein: CASSFVGGTEAFF. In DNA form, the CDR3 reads TGTGCCAGCAGTTTTGTAGGAGGGACTGAAGCTTTCTTT.

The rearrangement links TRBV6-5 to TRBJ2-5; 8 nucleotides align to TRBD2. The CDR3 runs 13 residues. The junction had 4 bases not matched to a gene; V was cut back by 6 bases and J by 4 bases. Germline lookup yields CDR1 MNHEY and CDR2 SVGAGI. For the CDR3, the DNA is TGTGCCAGCAGATCGGGGGGGCGAGAGACCCAGTACTTC. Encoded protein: CASRSGGRETQYF.

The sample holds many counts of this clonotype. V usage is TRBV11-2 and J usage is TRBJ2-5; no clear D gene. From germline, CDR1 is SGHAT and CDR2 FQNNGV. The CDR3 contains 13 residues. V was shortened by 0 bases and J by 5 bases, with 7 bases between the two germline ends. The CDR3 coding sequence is TGTGCCAGCAGCTTAGATTTGCAGGAGACCCAGTACTTC. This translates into CASSLDLQETQYF.